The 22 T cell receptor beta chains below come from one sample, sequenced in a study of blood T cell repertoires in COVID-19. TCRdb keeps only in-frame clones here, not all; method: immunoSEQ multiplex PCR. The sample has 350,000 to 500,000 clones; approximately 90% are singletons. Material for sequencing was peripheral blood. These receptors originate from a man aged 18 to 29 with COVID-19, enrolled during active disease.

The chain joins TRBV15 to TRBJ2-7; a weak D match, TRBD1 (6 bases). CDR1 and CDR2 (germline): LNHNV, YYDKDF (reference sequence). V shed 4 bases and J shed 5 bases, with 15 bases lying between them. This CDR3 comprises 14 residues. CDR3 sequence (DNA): TGTGCCACCAGCATCGAACTCAGGGGACACGAGCAGTACTTC. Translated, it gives CATSIELRGHEQYF.

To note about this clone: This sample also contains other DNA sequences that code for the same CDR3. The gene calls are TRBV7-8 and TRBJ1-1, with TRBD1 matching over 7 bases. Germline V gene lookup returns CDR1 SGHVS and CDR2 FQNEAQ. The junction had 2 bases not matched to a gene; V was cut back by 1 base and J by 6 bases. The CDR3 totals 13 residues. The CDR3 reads CASSLDRGAEAFF. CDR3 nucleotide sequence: TGTGCCAGCAGCTTAGACAGGGGCGCTGAAGCTTTCTTT.

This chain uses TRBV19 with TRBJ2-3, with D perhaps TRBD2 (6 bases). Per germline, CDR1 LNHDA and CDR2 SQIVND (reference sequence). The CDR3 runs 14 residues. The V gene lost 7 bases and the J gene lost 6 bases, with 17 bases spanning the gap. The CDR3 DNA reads TGTGCCAGTAAGTCCGAACTAGCTGGGGATACGCAGTATTTT. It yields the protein CASKSELAGDTQYF.

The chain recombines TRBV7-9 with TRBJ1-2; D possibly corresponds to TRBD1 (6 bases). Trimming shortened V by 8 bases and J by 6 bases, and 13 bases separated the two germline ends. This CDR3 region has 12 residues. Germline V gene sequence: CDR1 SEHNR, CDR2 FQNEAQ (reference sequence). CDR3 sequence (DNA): TGTGCCAGCGGCCAGGGGACGCATGGCTACACCTTC. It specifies CASGQGTHGYTF.

The CDR3 bases are TGTGCCAGCAGCCTAGAGACCCGGGGGACCCAGTACTTC. Translation: CASSLETRGTQYF. This chain links TRBV7-8 with TRBJ2-5; D might be TRBD2 (5 bases). Trimming removed 5 bases from V and 7 bases from J, with 14 bases in between. Germline V gene sequence: CDR1 SGHVS, CDR2 FQNEAQ. The CDR3 extends over 13 amino acids.

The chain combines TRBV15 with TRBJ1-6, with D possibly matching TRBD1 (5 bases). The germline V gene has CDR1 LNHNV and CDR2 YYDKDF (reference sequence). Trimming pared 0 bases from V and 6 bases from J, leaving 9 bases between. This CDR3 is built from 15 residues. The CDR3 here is CATSRDPTANSPLHF. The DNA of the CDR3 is TGTGCCACCAGCAGAGATCCGACAGCTAATTCACCCCTCCACTTT.

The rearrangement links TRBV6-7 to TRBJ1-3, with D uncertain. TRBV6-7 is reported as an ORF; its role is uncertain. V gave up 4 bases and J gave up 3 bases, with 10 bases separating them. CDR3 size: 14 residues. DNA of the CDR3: TGTGCCAGCAGTTCGGACTGTCGTGGAAACACCATATATTTT. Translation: CASSSDCRGNTIYF.

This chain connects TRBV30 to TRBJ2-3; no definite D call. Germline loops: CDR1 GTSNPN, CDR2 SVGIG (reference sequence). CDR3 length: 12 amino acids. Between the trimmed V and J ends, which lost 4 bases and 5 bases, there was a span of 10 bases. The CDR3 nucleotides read TGTGCCTGGACTGGTTCGGGAGATACGCAGTATTTT. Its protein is CAWTGSGDTQYF.

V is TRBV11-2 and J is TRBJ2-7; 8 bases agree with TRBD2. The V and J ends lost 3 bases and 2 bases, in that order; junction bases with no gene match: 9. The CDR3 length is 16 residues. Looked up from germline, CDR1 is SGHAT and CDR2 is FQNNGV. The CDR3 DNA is TGTGCCAGCAGCTTGACTAGGGGCGGGGGGACCTACGAGCAGTACTTC. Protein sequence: CASSLTRGGGTYEQYF.

CDR3 loop: CASSSRSGQPQHF. In nucleotides, the CDR3 is TGTGCCAGCAGCTCCAGGTCCGGTCAGCCCCAGCATTTT. The chain couples TRBV7-3 to TRBJ1-5; unclear D gene. V gave up 4 bases and J gave up 6 bases, with 10 bases separating them. Germline V lookup: CDR1 SGHTA, CDR2 FQGTGA. CDR3 length: 13 residues.

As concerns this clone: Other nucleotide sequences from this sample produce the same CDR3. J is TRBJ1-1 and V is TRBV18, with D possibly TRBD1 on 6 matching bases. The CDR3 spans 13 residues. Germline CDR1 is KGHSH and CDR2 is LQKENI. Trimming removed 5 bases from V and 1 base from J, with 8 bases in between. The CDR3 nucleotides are TGTGCCAGCTCAAGGGGGAGGAACACTGAAGCTTTCTTT. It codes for CASSRGRNTEAFF.

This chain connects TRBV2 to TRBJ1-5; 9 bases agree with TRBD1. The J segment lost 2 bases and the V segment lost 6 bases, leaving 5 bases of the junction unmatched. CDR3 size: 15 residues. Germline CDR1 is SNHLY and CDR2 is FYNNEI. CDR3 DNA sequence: TGTGCCAGCAGCATAGGACAGGGGCGCAATCAGCCCCAGCATTTT. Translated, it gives CASSIGQGRNQPQHF.

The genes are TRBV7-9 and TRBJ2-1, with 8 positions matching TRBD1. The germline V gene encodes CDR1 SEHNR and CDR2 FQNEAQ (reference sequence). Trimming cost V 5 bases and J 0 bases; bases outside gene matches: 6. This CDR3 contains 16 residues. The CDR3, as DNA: TGTGCCAGCAGCCCAAGGACAGGGAGCTCCTACAATGAGCAGTTCTTC. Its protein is CASSPRTGSSYNEQFF.

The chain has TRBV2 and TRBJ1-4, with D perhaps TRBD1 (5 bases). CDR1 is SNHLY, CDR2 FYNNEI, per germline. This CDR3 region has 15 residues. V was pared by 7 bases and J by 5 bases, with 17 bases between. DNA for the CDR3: TGTGCCAGCATCAGGGAGGTTGCGGGCAATGAAAAACTGTTTTTT. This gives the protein CASIREVAGNEKLFF. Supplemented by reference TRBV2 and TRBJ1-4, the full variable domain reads EPEVTQTPSHQVTQMGQEVILRCVPISNHLYFYWYRQILGQKVEFLVSFYNNEISEKSEIFDDQFSVERPDGSNFTLKIRSTKLEDSAMYFCASIREVAGNEKLFFGSGTQLSVL.

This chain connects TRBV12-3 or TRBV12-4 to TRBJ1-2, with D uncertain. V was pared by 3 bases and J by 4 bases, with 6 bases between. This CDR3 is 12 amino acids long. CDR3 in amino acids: CASSFGIYGYTF. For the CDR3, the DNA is TGTGCCAGCAGTTTTGGCATCTATGGCTACACCTTC.

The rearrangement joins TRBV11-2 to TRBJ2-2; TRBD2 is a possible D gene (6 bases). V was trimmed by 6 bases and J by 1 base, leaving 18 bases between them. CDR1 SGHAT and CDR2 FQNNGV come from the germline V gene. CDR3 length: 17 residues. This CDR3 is CASSLHGGGLNTGELFF. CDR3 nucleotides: TGTGCCAGCAGTCTCCACGGGGGAGGTTTGAACACCGGGGAGCTGTTTTTT.

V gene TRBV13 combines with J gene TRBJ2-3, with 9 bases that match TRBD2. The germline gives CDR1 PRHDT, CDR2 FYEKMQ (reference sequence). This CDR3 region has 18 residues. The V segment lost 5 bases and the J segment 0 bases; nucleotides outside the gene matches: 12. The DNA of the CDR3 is TGTGCCAGCAGCACCGAGGGCGGGGGGGTTTCTAGCACAGATACGCAGTATTTT. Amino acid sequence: CASSTEGGGVSSTDTQYF.

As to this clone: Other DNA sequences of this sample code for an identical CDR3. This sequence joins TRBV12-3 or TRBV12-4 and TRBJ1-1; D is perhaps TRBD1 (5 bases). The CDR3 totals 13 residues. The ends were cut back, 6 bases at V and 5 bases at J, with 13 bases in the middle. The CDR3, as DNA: TGTGCCAGCAGCCGGGACCGGGGGACTGAAGCTTTCTTT. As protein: CASSRDRGTEAFF.

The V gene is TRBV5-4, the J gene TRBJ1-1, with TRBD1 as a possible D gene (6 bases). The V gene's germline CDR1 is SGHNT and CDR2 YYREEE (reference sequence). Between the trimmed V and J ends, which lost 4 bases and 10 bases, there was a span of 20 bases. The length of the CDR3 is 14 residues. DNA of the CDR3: TGTGCCAGCAGCAGCACAGGGTCCCCGGTCGGAGCTTTCTTT. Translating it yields CASSSTGSPVGAFF.

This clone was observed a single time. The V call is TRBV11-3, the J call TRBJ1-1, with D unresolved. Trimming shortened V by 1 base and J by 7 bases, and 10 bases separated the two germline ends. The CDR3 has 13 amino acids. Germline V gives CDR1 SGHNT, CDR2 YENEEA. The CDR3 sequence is CASSLVWRGEAFF. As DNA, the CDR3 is TGTGCCAGCAGCTTAGTATGGCGAGGTGAAGCTTTCTTT.

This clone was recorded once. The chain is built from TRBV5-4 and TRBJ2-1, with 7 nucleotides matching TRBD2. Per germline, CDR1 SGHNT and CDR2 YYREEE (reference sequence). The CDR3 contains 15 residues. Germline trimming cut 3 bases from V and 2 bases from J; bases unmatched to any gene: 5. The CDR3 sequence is CASSSGTTAYNEQFF. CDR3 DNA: TGTGCCAGCAGCTCGGGGACTACCGCCTACAATGAGCAGTTCTTC.

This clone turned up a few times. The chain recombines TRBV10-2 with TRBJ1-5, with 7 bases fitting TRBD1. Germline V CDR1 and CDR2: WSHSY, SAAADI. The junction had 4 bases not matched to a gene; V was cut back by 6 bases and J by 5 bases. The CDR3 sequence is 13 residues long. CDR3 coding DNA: TGCGCCAGCAGGAATGGACAGGATCAGCCCCAGCATTTT. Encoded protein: CASRNGQDQPQHF.